The 26 T cell receptor beta chains presented below share a single source sample, sequenced in a study of blood T cell repertoires in COVID-19. The data were produced by immunoSEQ multiplex PCR, yet TCRdb's version contains in-frame clones alone and is incomplete. Of over 200,000 clones in the sample, approximately 85% were seen once. Material: peripheral blood. The receptors were sampled from a woman aged 45-65 years with active or convalescent COVID-19.

To note about this clone: Different DNA sequences within this sample yield the same CDR3. The CDR3 DNA reads TGCAGCGTTGACCGGGGAAACACCGGGGAGCTGTTTTTT. Translated, it gives CSVDRGNTGELFF. This chain connects TRBV29-1 to TRBJ2-2, with D perhaps matching TRBD2 (5 bases). Per germline, CDR1 SQVTM and CDR2 ANQGSEA. The length of the CDR3 is 13 residues. Trimming removed 3 bases from V and 2 bases from J, with 7 bases in between.

V gene TRBV9 combines with J gene TRBJ2-2, with a tentative D call TRBD2 (5 bases). Looked up from germline, CDR1 is SGDLS and CDR2 is YYNGEE. The CDR3 has 16 amino acids. V was shortened by 4 bases and J by 1 base, with 14 bases between the two germline ends. The CDR3 spells CASSPDGLLNTGELFF. The CDR3 nucleotides read TGTGCCAGCAGCCCCGACGGACTCTTGAACACCGGGGAGCTGTTTTTT.

V is TRBV27 and J is TRBJ1-2, with 9 bases identical to TRBD1. V dropped 6 bases and J dropped 8; count of bases not matched to a gene: 10. Germline values: CDR1 MNHEY, CDR2 SMNVEV (reference sequence). This CDR3 region has 14 residues. CDR3 loop: CASSYWGTGTGYTF. The CDR3 DNA follows: TGTGCCAGCAGCTATTGGGGGACAGGGACAGGCTACACCTTC.

This chain uses TRBV30 with TRBJ1-1, with D unclear. The CDR3 has 10 amino acids. Germline V lookup: CDR1 GTSNPN, CDR2 SVGIG (reference sequence). V lost 5 bases, J lost 8 bases, and 9 bases lay in between. The CDR3 here is CAWAQPEAFF. The CDR3 DNA is TGTGCCTGGGCACAGCCAGAAGCTTTCTTT.

This clone is a singleton in its sample. The chain is built from TRBV5-1 and TRBJ1-4; TRBD1 agrees at 10 bases. The CDR3 length is 15 residues. V lost 5 bases to trimming and J lost 0 bases; unmatched junction nucleotides: 1. Per the germline V gene, CDR1 is SGHRS and CDR2 is YFSETQ. The CDR3 DNA sequence: TGCGCCAGCAGTGGACAGGGGGCAACTAATGAAAAACTGTTTTTT. It encodes CASSGQGATNEKLFF.

The sample holds a few counts of this clone. The identical CDR3 is also encoded by other nucleotide sequences in the sample. The rearrangement uses TRBV5-1 and TRBJ2-3; 7 positions agree with TRBD2. The germline gives CDR1 SGHRS, CDR2 YFSETQ. The CDR3 runs 14 residues. With V trimmed by 1 base and J by 3 bases, 2 bases remained unmatched. The CDR3 DNA follows: TGCGCCAGCAGCTTGTCTAGCGGAACAGATACGCAGTATTTT. This encodes CASSLSSGTDTQYF.

The chain employs TRBV5-4 and TRBJ1-2, with 7 bases that match TRBD1. The ends lost 4 bases at V and 4 bases at J; junction bases unmatched: 7. The V gene's germline CDR1 is SGHNT and CDR2 YYREEE (reference sequence). CDR3 length: 14 amino acids. The CDR3 DNA reads as TGTGCCAGCAGCGTAGGACAGGAAGGCTATGGCTACACCTTC. It specifies CASSVGQEGYGYTF.

This chain connects TRBV6-5 to TRBJ1-2; 9 nucleotides align to TRBD1. V lost 6 bases and J lost 1; bases outside the gene matches: 6. CDR1 and CDR2 (germline): MNHEY, SVGAGI. The CDR3 totals 15 residues. The CDR3 loop reads CASSQTGGLNYGYTF. The CDR3 bases are TGTGCCAGCAGCCAGACAGGGGGTCTTAACTATGGCTACACCTTC.

The chain has TRBV11-2 and TRBJ2-7; TRBD2 aligns across 7 bases. There are 15 residues in the CDR3. Germline assignment: CDR1 SGHAT and CDR2 FQNNGV. V lost 5 bases and J lost 0; bases outside the gene matches: 7. The DNA for the CDR3 is TGTGCCAGCAGCCCCGGCAGCGGGGCCTCCTACGAGCAGTACTTC. This gives the protein CASSPGSGASYEQYF.

The chain couples TRBV20-1 to TRBJ2-3; the match to TRBD2 covers 8 bases. CDR1 is DFQATT, CDR2 SNEGSKA, per germline (reference sequence). The CDR3 spans 16 residues. Losses at the gene ends were 3 bases for V and 4 bases for J; bases not matched to a gene: 12. The CDR3 protein is CSASGAGREGADTQYF. CDR3 DNA sequence: TGCAGTGCTAGTGGGGCCGGACGGGAGGGGGCAGATACGCAGTATTTT.

The chain is built from TRBV2 and TRBJ1-5; no clear D. The CDR3 has 15 amino acids. Germline CDR1 reads SNHLY; CDR2 reads FYNNEI. V dropped 4 bases and J dropped 0 bases, with 10 bases sitting between them. The CDR3: CASSVSGNSNQPQHF. As DNA, the CDR3 is TGTGCCAGCAGTGTTTCGGGTAATAGCAATCAGCCCCAGCATTTT.

The CDR3, as DNA: TGTGCCAGCAGTCACCCAACCGGTGCGGGGGCTGCTGGAAACACCATATATTTT. It is translated as CASSHPTGAGAAGNTIYF. The chain couples TRBV5-4 to TRBJ1-3, with D possibly being TRBD1 (6 bases). The V end was cut by 5 bases, the J end by 2 bases, with 23 bases between. Germline loops: CDR1 SGHNT, CDR2 YYREEE (reference sequence). This CDR3 contains 18 residues.

The V gene is TRBV6-2 or TRBV6-3, the J gene TRBJ1-4; 7 positions match TRBD1. V lost 5 bases to trimming and J lost 5 bases; unmatched junction nucleotides: 11. This CDR3 has 16 residues. CDR1 is MNHEY, CDR2 SVGEGT, per germline. The CDR3 region is CASSRSSTGRNEKLFF. The CDR3 nucleotides read TGTGCCAGCAGTCGCTCCTCGACAGGGCGGAATGAAAAACTGTTTTTT.

V is TRBV6-5 and J is TRBJ1-6; no firm D call. Trimming removed 0 bases from V and 5 bases from J, with 8 bases in between. Germline CDR1 and CDR2: MNHEY and SVGAGI. CDR3 length: 15 amino acids. CDR3 bases: TGTGCCAGCAGTTACTCGAACAGTAATAATTCACCCCTCCACTTT. Translating it yields CASSYSNSNNSPLHF.

V gene TRBV5-1 combines with J gene TRBJ1-2; 9 nucleotides line up with TRBD1. In germline, CDR1 is SGHRS, CDR2 YFSETQ. The CDR3 contains 13 residues. J was trimmed by 7 bases and V by 5 bases; bases with no gene match: 6. The DNA of the CDR3 is TGCGCCAGCAGACCGGACAGGGGCTTTGGCTACACCTTC. Translated: CASRPDRGFGYTF.

The rearrangement links TRBV25-1 to TRBJ1-2; D is unclear. Trimming took off 8 bases at V and 4 bases at J, with 8 bases between the two ends. Germline CDR1 MGHDK, CDR2 SYGVNS. The CDR3 totals 11 residues. This CDR3 is CASAASYGYTF. The CDR3 DNA reads TGTGCCAGCGCCGCGTCCTATGGCTACACCTTC.

J is TRBJ2-1 and V is TRBV5-4; D is unclear. Deletions cut 4 bases from V and 3 bases from J, with 14 bases between. The CDR3 sequence is 15 residues long. Germline-derived CDR1 and CDR2 are SGHNT and YYREEE (reference sequence). This CDR3 reads CASSATGSNYNEQFF. In nucleotides, the CDR3 is TGTGCCAGCAGCGCAACCGGGTCGAACTACAATGAGCAGTTCTTC.

The rearrangement links TRBV28 to TRBJ1-5; possibly TRBD1 for D (5 bases). This CDR3 has 17 amino acids. The germline V gene encodes CDR1 MDHEN and CDR2 SYDVKM. The V end was cut by 6 bases, the J end by 0 bases, with 18 bases between. CDR3: CASSLGAGGNSNQPQHF. The CDR3 region has the DNA TGTGCCAGCAGCCTTGGCGCGGGGGGGAATAGCAATCAGCCCCAGCATTTT.

V usage is TRBV5-8 and J usage is TRBJ1-1; D is uncertain. From germline, CDR1 is SGHTS and CDR2 YDEGEE. V gave up 5 bases and J gave up 4 bases, with 15 bases separating them. This CDR3 has 14 amino acids. The chain's CDR3 is CASSLNRWSTEAFF. CDR3 nucleotides: TGTGCCAGCAGTCTTAACCGGTGGAGCACTGAAGCTTTCTTT.

The chain uses TRBV4-2 and TRBJ2-7; tentatively, D is TRBD2 (5 bases). The CDR3 length is 15 residues. With 0 bases removed from V and 3 bases from J, the gap between germline ends came to 12 bases. The germline V gene has CDR1 LGHNA and CDR2 YNFKEQ. Here the CDR3 reads CASSQEASKFYEQYV. Written as DNA, the CDR3 is TGTGCCAGCAGCCAAGAAGCTAGCAAGTTCTACGAGCAGTACGTC.

The chain links TRBV28 to TRBJ1-1, with D perhaps TRBD1 (5 bases). Germline V gene data show CDR1 as MDHEN and CDR2 as SYDVKM. V lost 7 bases and J 1 base, leaving 13 bases between the germline ends. The CDR3 loop spans 14 amino acids. The CDR3 region is CASNIGQGNTEAFF. The CDR3 coding sequence is TGTGCCAGCAACATAGGGCAGGGGAACACTGAAGCTTTCTTT.

Notes on this clone: Different DNA sequences within this sample yield the same CDR3. This chain uses TRBV6-5 with TRBJ1-6, with TRBD1 matching 10 bases. The CDR3 is 15 residues long. V dropped 6 bases and J dropped 7; count of bases not matched to a gene: 6. In germline, CDR1 is MNHEY, CDR2 SVGAGI. CDR3 protein: CASSRQGAGNSPLHF. CDR3 in DNA: TGTGCCAGCAGCCGACAGGGGGCGGGAAATTCACCCCTCCACTTT.

This clone has only a few counts. The rearrangement joins TRBV6-4 to TRBJ2-3; D might be TRBD2 (7 bases). This CDR3 has 15 residues. With 5 bases removed from V and 1 base from J, the gap between germline ends came to 13 bases. The germline CDR1 and CDR2 sequences are MRHNA and SNTAGT. For the CDR3, the DNA is TGTGCCAGCAGTTCAGAAGGGGGGGGCACAGATACGCAGTATTTT. Its translation is CASSSEGGGTDTQYF.

This clone was seen a few times. The chain has TRBV5-1 and TRBJ1-2; 10 nucleotides agree with TRBD1. CDR3 size: 14 residues. Germline CDR1 reads SGHRS; CDR2 reads YFSETQ. After removal of 4 bases from V and 7 bases from J, the junction contained 7 bases not matched to a gene. Here the CDR3 DNA reads TGCGCCAGCAGCCCGGGACAGGGGCTCGGTGGCTACACCTTC. Residues: CASSPGQGLGGYTF.

J is TRBJ1-1 and V is TRBV5-1; D perhaps matches TRBD1 (5 bases). CDR3 length: 15 amino acids. The germline CDR1 and CDR2 sequences are SGHRS and YFSETQ. Between the trimmed V and J ends, which lost 2 bases and 3 bases, there was a span of 14 bases. CDR3 sequence (DNA): TGCGCCAGCAGCTTAACCCAGGGAACGTACACTGAAGCTTTCTTT. It translates to CASSLTQGTYTEAFF. Full variable domain (outside the CDR3, taken from reference TRBV5-1 and TRBJ1-1): KAGVTQTPRYLIKTRGQQVTLSCSPISGHRSVSWYQQTPGQGLQFLFEYFSETQRNKGNFPGRFSGRQFSNSRSEMNVSTLELGDSALYLCASSLTQGTYTEAFFGQGTRLTVV.

V gene TRBV7-6 combines with J gene TRBJ1-1, with D tentatively TRBD1 (5 bases). Germline V gives CDR1 SGHVS, CDR2 FNYEAQ. The length of the CDR3 is 12 residues. V lost 3 bases and J 6 bases, leaving 8 bases between the germline ends. The CDR3 loop is CASSFGGAEAFF. DNA for the CDR3: TGTGCCAGCAGCTTCGGGGGGGCTGAAGCTTTCTTT.